This paragraph reports one T cell receptor (beta chain). What it binds is not known. Primers for the PCR totalled 60 Vbeta and 13 Jbeta. TCRdb keeps only in-frame clones here, not all; method: immunoSEQ multiplex PCR. The table lists tens of thousands of clones, roughly 80% of them singletons. The record originates from a study of cytomegalovirus exposure and HLA in healthy donors. Study-wide points: Differences between HLA loci emerged in a later analysis of TCR association rates, with DRB1 most and HLA-C fewest. The sole available immune exposure information was CMV serostatus. Associated with cytomegalovirus, according to the listing, were around 160 TCR beta chains.

Germline CDR1 SGDLS, CDR2 YYNGEE. The CDR3 is 14 residues long. V lost 3 bases, J lost 5 bases, and 7 bases stayed unmatched. This receptor was identified in a man between 18 and 29 years old in good health and CMV-seronegative. Sequencing was performed on PBMCs. V and J are TRBV9 and TRBJ2-7; 8 bases map to TRBD1. The CDR3 DNA is TGTGCCAGCAGCGGGGGACAGGTTCCTCACGAGCAGTACTTC. Translation: CASSGGQVPHEQYF.